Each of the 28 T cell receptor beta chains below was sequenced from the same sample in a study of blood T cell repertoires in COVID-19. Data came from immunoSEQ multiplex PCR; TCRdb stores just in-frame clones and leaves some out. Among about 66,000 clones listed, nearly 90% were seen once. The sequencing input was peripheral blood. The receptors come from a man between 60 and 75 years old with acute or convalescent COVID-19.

The CDR3 sequence: CASSLGTSGGVEQFF. CDR3 DNA: TGTGCCAGCAGTTTAGGGACTAGCGGGGGGGTTGAGCAGTTCTTC. The chain links TRBV28 to TRBJ2-1; 16 bases map to TRBD2. The CDR3 spans 15 residues. Germline V CDR1 and CDR2: MDHEN, SYDVKM. V trimming: 2 bases; J trimming: 9 bases; junction bases outside the gene matches: 1.

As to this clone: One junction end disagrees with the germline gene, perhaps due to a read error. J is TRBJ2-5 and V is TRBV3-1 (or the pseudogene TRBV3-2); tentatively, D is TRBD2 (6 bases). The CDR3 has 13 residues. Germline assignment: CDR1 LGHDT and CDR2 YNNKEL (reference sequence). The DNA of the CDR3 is TGTGCCAGCAACCAACGGAGGGCAGAGACCCAGTACTTC. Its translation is CASNQRRAETQYF.

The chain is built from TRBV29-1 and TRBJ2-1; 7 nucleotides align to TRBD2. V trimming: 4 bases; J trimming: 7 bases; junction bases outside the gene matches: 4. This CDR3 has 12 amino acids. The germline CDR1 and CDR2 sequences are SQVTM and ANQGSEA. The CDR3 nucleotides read TGCAGCGTTGTAGGCGGGGGAAATGAGCAGTTCTTC. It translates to CSVVGGGNEQFF.

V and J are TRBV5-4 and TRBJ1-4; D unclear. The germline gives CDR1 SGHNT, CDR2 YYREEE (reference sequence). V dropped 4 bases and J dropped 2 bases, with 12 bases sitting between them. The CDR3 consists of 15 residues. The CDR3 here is CASSAALGTNEKLFF. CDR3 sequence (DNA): TGTGCCAGCAGCGCGGCCCTTGGGACTAATGAAAAACTGTTTTTT.

The CDR3 DNA sequence: TGTGCCAGCAATCCACCGGGACAGGTGAACACTGAAGCTTTCTTT. It specifies CASNPPGQVNTEAFF. V is TRBV7-9 and J is TRBJ1-1, with 8 positions matching TRBD1. V shed 7 bases, J shed 0 bases, and the junction held 7 bases outside the gene matches. This CDR3 region has 15 residues. Germline V gene lookup returns CDR1 SEHNR and CDR2 FQNEAQ (reference sequence).

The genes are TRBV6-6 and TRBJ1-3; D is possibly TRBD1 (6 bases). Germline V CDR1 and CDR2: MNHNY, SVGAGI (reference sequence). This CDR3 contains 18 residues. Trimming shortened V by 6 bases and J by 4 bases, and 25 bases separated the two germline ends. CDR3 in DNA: TGTGCCAGCAGCCGATCGATCGTTTTCCCAAGGGGGGGAAACACCATATATTTT. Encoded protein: CASSRSIVFPRGGNTIYF.

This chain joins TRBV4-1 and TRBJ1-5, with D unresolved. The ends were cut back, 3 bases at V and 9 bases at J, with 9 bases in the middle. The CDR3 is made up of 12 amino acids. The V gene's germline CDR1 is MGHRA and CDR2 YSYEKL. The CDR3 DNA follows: TGCGCCAGCAGCCACCCGGTTGGGCCCCAGCATTTT. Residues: CASSHPVGPQHF.

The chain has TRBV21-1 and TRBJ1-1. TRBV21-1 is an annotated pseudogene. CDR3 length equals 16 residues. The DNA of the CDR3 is TGTGCCAGCAGCGCAAGAAGGGGGGGCCGAAACACTGAAGCTTTCTTT. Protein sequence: CASSARRGGRNTEAFF.

The CDR3 sequence: CASSQVGGAAFF. DNA for the CDR3: TGTGCCAGCAGCCAAGTGGGAGGCGCAGCTTTCTTT. V usage is TRBV3-1 (or the pseudogene TRBV3-2) and J usage is TRBJ1-1; D uncertain. The germline V gene encodes CDR1 LGHDT and CDR2 YNNKEL (reference sequence). The V end lost 1 base, the J end lost 10 bases, and 10 bases lay between the germline ends. The CDR3 is made up of 12 amino acids.

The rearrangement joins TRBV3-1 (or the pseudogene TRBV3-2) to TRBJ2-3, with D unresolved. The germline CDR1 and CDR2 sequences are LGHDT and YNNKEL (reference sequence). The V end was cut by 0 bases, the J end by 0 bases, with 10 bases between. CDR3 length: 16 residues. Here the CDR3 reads CASSQDWAGSTDTQYF. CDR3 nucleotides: TGTGCCAGCAGCCAAGATTGGGCCGGAAGCACAGATACGCAGTATTTT.

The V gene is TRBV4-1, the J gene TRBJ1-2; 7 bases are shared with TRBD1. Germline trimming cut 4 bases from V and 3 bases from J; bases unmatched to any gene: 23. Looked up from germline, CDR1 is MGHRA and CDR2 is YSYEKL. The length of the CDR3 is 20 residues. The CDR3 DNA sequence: TGCGCCAGCAGCCCGCGACAGGGCTTGGGTCGTTCTTTGATTGACTATGGCTACACCTTC. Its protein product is CASSPRQGLGRSLIDYGYTF.

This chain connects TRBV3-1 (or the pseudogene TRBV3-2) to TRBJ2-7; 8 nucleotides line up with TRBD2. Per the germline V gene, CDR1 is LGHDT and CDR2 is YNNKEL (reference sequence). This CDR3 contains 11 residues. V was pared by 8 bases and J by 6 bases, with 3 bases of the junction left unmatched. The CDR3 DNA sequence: TGTGCCAGCGGCGGGGGGCGCGAGCAGTACTTC. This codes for CASGGGREQYF.

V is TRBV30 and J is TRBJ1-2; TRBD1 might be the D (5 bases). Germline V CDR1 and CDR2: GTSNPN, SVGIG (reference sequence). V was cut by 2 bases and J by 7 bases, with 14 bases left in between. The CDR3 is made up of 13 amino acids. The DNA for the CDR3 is TGTGCCTGGAGTCCATGGGGGGGTCGTGGCTACACCTTC. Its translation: CAWSPWGGRGYTF.

DNA for the CDR3: TGTGCCAGCAGTTTGTACAGGGGTAGCAATCAGCCCCAGCATTTT. Translation gives CASSLYRGSNQPQHF. The chain couples TRBV6-5 to TRBJ1-5; 7 bases align to TRBD1. V lost 4 bases, J lost 0 bases, and 3 bases stayed unmatched. The CDR3 covers 15 residues. Germline V gene lookup returns CDR1 MNHEY and CDR2 SVGAGI.

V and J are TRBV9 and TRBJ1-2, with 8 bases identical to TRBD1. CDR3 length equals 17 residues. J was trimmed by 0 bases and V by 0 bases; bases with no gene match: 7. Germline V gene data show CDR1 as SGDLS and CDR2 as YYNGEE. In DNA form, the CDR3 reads TGTGCCAGCAGCGTAGATGGGTGGACAGGGCCTAACTATGGCTACACCTTC. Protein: CASSVDGWTGPNYGYTF.

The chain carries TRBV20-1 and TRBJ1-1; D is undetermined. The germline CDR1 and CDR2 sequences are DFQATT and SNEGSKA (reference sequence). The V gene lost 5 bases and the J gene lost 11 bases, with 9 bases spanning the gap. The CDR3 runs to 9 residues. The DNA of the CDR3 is TGCAGTGCTGCCCCAGCGGCTTTCTTT. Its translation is CSAAPAAFF.

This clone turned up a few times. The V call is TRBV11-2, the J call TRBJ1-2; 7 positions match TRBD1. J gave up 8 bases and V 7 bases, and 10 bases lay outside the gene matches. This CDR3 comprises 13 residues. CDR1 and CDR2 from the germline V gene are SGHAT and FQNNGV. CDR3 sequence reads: CASTKTGTLGYTF. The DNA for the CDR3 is TGTGCCAGCACCAAGACAGGGACGTTAGGCTACACCTTC. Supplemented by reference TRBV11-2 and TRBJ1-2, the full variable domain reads EAGVAQSPRYKIIEKRQSVAFWCNPISGHATLYWYQQILGQGPKLLIQFQNNGVVDDSQLPKDRFSAERLKGVDSTLKIQPAKLEDSAVYLCASTKTGTLGYTFGSGTRLTVV.

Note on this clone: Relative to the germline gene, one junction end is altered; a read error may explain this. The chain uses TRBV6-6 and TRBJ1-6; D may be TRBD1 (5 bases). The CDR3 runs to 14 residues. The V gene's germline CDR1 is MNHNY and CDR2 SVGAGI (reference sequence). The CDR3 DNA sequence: TGTGCCAGCAGTCCCCCAGGGAATAACTCACCCCTCCACTTT. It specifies CASSPPGNNSPLHF.

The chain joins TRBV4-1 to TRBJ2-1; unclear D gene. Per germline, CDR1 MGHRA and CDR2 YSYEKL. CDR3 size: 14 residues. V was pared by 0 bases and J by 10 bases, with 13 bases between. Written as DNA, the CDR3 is TGCGCCAGCAGCCAAGATGACGGGTCTAAGGAGCAGTTCTTC. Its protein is CASSQDDGSKEQFF.

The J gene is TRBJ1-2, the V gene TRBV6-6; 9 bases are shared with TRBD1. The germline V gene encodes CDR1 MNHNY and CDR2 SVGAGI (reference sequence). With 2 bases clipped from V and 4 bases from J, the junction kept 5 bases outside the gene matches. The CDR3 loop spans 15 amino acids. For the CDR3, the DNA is TGTGCCAGCAGTTACCTGGACAGGGGCGGCTATGGCTACACCTTC. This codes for CASSYLDRGGYGYTF.

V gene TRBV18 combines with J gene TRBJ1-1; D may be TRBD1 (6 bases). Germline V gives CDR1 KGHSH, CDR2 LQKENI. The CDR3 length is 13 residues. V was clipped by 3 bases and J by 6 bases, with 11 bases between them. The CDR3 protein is CASSPQGYAEAFF. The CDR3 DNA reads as TGTGCCAGCTCACCGCAGGGGTACGCTGAAGCTTTCTTT.

This chain's CDR3 is CASSPGVREQYF. CDR3 sequence (DNA): TGTGCCAGCAGTCCGGGGGTGAGGGAGCAGTACTTC. The chain is built from TRBV7-9 and TRBJ2-7; D perhaps matches TRBD2 (6 bases). Germline assignment: CDR1 SEHNR and CDR2 FQNEAQ (reference sequence). V shed 6 bases and J shed 7 bases, with 13 bases lying between them. The length of the CDR3 is 12 residues.

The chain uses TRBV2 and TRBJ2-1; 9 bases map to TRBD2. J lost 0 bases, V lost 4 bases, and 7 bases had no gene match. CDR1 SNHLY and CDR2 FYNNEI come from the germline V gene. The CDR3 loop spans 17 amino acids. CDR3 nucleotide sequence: TGTGCCAGCAGTGGGTCTAGCGGGGCGAGCTCCTACAATGAGCAGTTCTTC. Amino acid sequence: CASSGSSGASSYNEQFF.

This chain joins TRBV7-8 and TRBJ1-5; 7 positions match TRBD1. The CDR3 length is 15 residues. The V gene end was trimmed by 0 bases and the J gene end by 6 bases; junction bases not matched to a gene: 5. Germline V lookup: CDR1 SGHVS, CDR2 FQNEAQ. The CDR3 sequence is CASSLASGGPQPQHF. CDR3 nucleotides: TGTGCCAGCAGCTTAGCTTCAGGGGGGCCTCAGCCCCAGCATTTT.

The CDR3 DNA reads TGTGCCAGCAGCTACGGGACAGGGTCGGGAACCTTC. As protein: CASSYGTGSGTF. The chain joins TRBV7-9 to TRBJ1-2, with 9 bases lining up with TRBD1. The germline gives CDR1 SEHNR, CDR2 FQNEAQ (reference sequence). The ends lost 4 bases at V and 14 bases at J; junction bases unmatched: 8. The CDR3 is 12 amino acids.

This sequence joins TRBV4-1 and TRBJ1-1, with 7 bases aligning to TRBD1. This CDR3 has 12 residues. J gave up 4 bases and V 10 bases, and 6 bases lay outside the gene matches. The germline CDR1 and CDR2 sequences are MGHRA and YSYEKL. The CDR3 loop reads CATRQGPTEAFF. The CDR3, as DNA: TGCGCCACCCGACAGGGACCCACTGAAGCTTTCTTT.

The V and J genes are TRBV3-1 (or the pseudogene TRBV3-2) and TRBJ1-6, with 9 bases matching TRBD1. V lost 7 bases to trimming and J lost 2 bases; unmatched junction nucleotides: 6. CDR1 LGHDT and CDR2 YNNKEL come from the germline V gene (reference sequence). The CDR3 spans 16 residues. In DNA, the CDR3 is TGTGCCAGCACCGGGACAGGGTCCCCCTATAATTCACCCCTCCACTTT. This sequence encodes CASTGTGSPYNSPLHF.

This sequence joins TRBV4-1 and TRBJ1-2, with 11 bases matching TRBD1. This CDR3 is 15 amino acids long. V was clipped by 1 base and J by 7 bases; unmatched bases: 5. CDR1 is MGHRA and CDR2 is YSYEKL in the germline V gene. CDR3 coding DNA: TGCGCCAGCAGCCAAGTGGGACAGGGGGTTACTGGCTACACCTTC. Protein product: CASSQVGQGVTGYTF.